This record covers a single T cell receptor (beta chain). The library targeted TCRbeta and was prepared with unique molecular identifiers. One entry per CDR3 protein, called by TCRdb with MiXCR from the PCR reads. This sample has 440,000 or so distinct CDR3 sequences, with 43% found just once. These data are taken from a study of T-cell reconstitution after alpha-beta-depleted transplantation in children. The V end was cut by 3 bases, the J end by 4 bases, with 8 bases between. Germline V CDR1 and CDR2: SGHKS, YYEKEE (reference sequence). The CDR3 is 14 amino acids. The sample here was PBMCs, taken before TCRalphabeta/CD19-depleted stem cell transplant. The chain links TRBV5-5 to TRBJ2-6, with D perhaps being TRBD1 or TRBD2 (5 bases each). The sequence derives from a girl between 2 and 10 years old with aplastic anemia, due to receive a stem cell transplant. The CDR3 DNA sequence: TGTGCCAGCAGCTACGGGGCAGGGGCCAACGTCCTGACTTTC. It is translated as CASSYGAGANVLTF. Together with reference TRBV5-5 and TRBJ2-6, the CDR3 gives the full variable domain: DAGVTQSPTHLIKTRGQQVTLRCSPISGHKSVSWYQQVLGQGPQFIFQYYEKEERGRGNFPDRFSARQFPNYSSELNVNALLLGDSALYLCASSYGAGANVLTFGAGSRLTVL.